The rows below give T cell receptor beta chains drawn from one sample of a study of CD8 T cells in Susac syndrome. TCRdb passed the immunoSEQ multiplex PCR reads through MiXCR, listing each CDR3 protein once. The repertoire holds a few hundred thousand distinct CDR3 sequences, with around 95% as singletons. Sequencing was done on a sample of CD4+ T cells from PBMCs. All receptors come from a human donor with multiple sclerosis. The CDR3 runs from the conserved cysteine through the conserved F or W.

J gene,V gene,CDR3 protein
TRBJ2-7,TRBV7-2,CASSLLRADTYEQYF
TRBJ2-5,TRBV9,CASSVEGTVQETQYF
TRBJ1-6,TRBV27,CASSGATKNSPLHF
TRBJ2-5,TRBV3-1,CASSQRGTGETQYF
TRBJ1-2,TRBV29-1,CSVDQGNSPNYGYTF
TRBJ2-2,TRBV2,CAGGQGARAGELFF
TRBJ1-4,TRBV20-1,CSVDPRGNNEKLFF
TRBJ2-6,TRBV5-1,CASSKLESGANVLTF
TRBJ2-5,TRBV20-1,CSAEGGLAGAQETQYF
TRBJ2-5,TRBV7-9,CASSPSGAKQETQYF
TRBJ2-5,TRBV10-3,CAVGLSGYQETQYF
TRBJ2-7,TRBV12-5,CASGTGSYEQYF
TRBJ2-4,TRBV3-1,CASSKTTGGDTKNIQYF
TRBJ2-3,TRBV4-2,CASSQDPAGPSTDTQYF
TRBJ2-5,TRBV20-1,CSARGQETQYF
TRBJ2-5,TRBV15,CATSRERQETQYF
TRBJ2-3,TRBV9,CASSPGQRGGPYTQYF
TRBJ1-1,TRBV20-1,CSAIEDSRNTEAFF
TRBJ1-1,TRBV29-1,CSATWGSGNTEAFF
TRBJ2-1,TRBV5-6,CASTELAGEGEQFF
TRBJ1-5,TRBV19,CASSWGMAVLNQPQHF
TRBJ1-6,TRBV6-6,CASSPRDSYSPLHF
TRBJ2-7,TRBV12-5,CASGLEQRGHYEQYF
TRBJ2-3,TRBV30,CAWAGGTTDTQYF
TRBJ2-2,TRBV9,CASTSGGGLIGELFF
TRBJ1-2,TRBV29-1,CSAPWGPYGYTF
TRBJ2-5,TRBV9,CASSTQRTGTETQYF
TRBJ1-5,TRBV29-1,CSVGGQGDQPQHF
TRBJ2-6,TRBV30,CAWSPTSSGANVLTF
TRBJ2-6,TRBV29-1,CSVDSGANVLTF
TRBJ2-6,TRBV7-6,CASSVGFSGANVLTF
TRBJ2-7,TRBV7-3,CGPIRMQYF
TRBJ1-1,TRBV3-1,CASSQVAGNEAFF
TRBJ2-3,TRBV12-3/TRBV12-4,CASSPGPEVDTQYF
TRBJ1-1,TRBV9,CASTPPAGNGNTEAFF
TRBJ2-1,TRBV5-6,CASSPDGAGATYNEQFF
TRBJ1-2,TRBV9,CASSVGTGLNYGYTF